The entry below gives a single TCR beta chain sequence along with its context. This entry belongs to a study of beta chain features in type 1 diabetes. Isolated RNA was reverse transcribed in full, so expressed TCRB transcripts were sequenced. Data came from immunoSEQ multiplex PCR; TCRdb stores just in-frame clones and leaves some out. The sample includes 250,000 to 350,000 clones, about 11% of them seen just once. The receptor's source is a woman in her twenties or thirties in good health. What was sequenced was naive CD4+ T cells from blood.

The CDR3 DNA sequence: TGTGCCAGCAGCTTAGAGGTTGACAGTTCATTTTACAATGAGCAGTTCTTC. Its protein product is CASSLEVDSSFYNEQFF. The J gene is TRBJ2-1, the V gene TRBV7-2, with D possibly matching TRBD1 (5 bases). Germline V gives CDR1 SGHTA, CDR2 FQGNSA. The CDR3 length is 17 residues. The ends were cut back, 1 base at V and 4 bases at J, with 17 bases in the middle. Full variable domain (outside the CDR3, taken from reference TRBV7-2 and TRBJ2-1): GAGVSQSPSNKVTEKGKDVELRCDPISGHTALYWYRQSLGQGLEFLIYFQGNSAPDKSGLPSDRFSAERTGGSVSTLTIQRTQQEDSAVYLCASSLEVDSSFYNEQFFGPGTRLTVL.